Each of the 18 T cell receptor beta chains below was sequenced from the same sample in a study of control samples from healthy donors and cancer patients. Measured with immunoSEQ multiplex PCR; TCRdb has only the in-frame clones, and not every one. The table includes some 120,000 clones, approximately 92% detected once. Input material: blood. All receptors derive from a man between 18 and 29 years old in good health.

This clone was detected once. This chain joins TRBV28 and TRBJ2-7; unclear D gene. The germline V gene has CDR1 MDHEN and CDR2 SYDVKM. The CDR3 is 12 residues long. The ends were cut back, 6 bases at V and 7 bases at J, with 13 bases in the middle. The CDR3 bases are TGTGCCAGCAGCCTAGGCGTGGGGGAGCAGTACTTC. Its translation: CASSLGVGEQYF.

V and J are TRBV4-1 and TRBJ1-4, with D unresolved. Trimming shortened V by 3 bases and J by 6 bases, and 14 bases separated the two germline ends. Germline loops: CDR1 MGHRA, CDR2 YSYEKL. This CDR3 is built from 15 residues. CDR3 nucleotide sequence: TGCGCCAGCAGCCAGGAAATGAGGTCCTATGAAAAACTGTTTTTT. It codes for CASSQEMRSYEKLFF.

This sequence joins TRBV30 and TRBJ2-7, with D perhaps matching TRBD2 (5 bases). V gave up 2 bases and J gave up 6 bases, with 14 bases separating them. The CDR3 has 13 amino acids. Germline assignment: CDR1 GTSNPN and CDR2 SVGIG (reference sequence). The CDR3 protein is CAWSPSGVGEQYV. The CDR3 DNA reads as TGTGCCTGGAGTCCCTCCGGGGTTGGCGAGCAGTACGTC.

The V and J genes are TRBV5-1 and TRBJ2-2; D is ambiguous. CDR3 length: 14 residues. Trimming pared 0 bases from V and 1 base from J, leaving 4 bases between. Germline CDR1 and CDR2: SGHRS and YFSETQ. This chain's CDR3 is CASSLEGNTGELFF. The CDR3 DNA reads TGCGCCAGCAGCTTGGAGGGGAACACCGGGGAGCTGTTTTTT.

V usage is TRBV14 and J usage is TRBJ2-7; D gene uncertain. The CDR3 is 14 residues long. Germline loops: CDR1 SGHDN, CDR2 FVKESK. V gave up 2 bases and J gave up 0 bases, with 8 bases separating them. CDR3 residues: CASSQIPASYEQYF. CDR3 nucleotides: TGTGCCAGCAGCCAAATCCCGGCCTCCTACGAGCAGTACTTC.

V usage is TRBV7-8 and J usage is TRBJ2-5; D remains ambiguous. The CDR3 is made up of 14 amino acids. Trimming removed 2 bases at V and 5 bases at J, with 12 bases between. Per the germline V gene, CDR1 is SGHVS and CDR2 is FQNEAQ. The CDR3 sequence: CASSLLSGWETQYF. The CDR3, as DNA: TGTGCCAGCAGCTTACTATCGGGTTGGGAGACCCAGTACTTC.

The genes are TRBV18 and TRBJ1-1; D gene unclear. Germline V CDR1 and CDR2: KGHSH, LQKENI. The ends were cut back, 6 bases at V and 7 bases at J, with 9 bases in the middle. The CDR3 extends over 11 amino acids. CDR3 nucleotide sequence: TGTGCCAGCTCCCGAAGGTATGAAGCTTTCTTT. Translation: CASSRRYEAFF.

The chain is built from TRBV5-4 and TRBJ2-5; D is possibly TRBD2 (6 bases). The V end lost 3 bases, the J end lost 6 bases, and 18 bases lay between the germline ends. Germline V lookup: CDR1 SGHNT, CDR2 YYREEE (reference sequence). The CDR3 covers 15 residues. In DNA, the CDR3 is TGTGCCAGCAGCTCCCCGCGGGGTCCGGAGAAGACCCAGTACTTC. This encodes CASSSPRGPEKTQYF. The full variable domain, in which reference TRBV5-4 and TRBJ2-5 provide the parts outside the CDR3, is ETGVTQSPTHLIKTRGQQVTLRCSSQSGHNTVSWYQQALGQGPQFIFQYYREEENGRGNFPPRFSGLQFPNYSSELNVNALELDDSALYLCASSSPRGPEKTQYFGPGTRLLVL.

The V call is TRBV24-1, the J call TRBJ2-5; D is possibly TRBD1 or TRBD2 (5 bases each). The CDR3 runs to 15 residues. The V gene's germline CDR1 is KGHDR and CDR2 SFDVKD. V gave up 4 bases and J gave up 5 bases, with 16 bases separating them. CDR3 loop: CATSEKGTTHETQYF. The CDR3 nucleotides read TGTGCCACCAGTGAGAAGGGGACGACGCATGAGACCCAGTACTTC.

The chain couples TRBV6-5 to TRBJ2-1; 12 bases line up with TRBD1. The CDR3 totals 16 residues. The V gene's germline CDR1 is MNHEY and CDR2 SVGAGI. With V trimmed by 2 bases and J by 8 bases, 7 bases remained unmatched. Here the CDR3 reads CASSYISGTGGDEQFF. The CDR3 bases are TGTGCCAGCAGTTACATATCCGGGACAGGGGGCGATGAGCAGTTCTTC.

The chain has TRBV7-2 and TRBJ2-7; no firm D call. There are 14 residues in the CDR3. V lost 1 base and J 6 bases, leaving 13 bases between the germline ends. Germline assignment: CDR1 SGHTA and CDR2 FQGNSA. The CDR3: CASSLDVGNGEQYV. The DNA for the CDR3 is TGTGCCAGCAGCTTAGACGTGGGGAATGGCGAGCAGTACGTC.

V usage is TRBV27 and J usage is TRBJ1-2; tentatively, D is TRBD1 (6 bases). There are 18 residues in the CDR3. Germline V gene lookup returns CDR1 MNHEY and CDR2 SMNVEV (reference sequence). Between the trimmed V and J ends, which lost 0 bases and 10 bases, there was a span of 27 bases. CDR3: CASSLSIAMRDTLQTYTF. CDR3 in DNA: TGTGCCAGCAGTTTATCGATAGCCATGCGGGACACCCTCCAGACCTACACCTTC.

The gene calls are TRBV9 and TRBJ2-5; D is ambiguous. The CDR3 runs 14 residues. Trimming stripped 4 bases from V and 1 base from J, with 11 bases between. Germline lookup yields CDR1 SGDLS and CDR2 YYNGEE. The CDR3 DNA sequence: TGTGCCAGCAGCCGCGGACCCATCCAAGAGACCCAGTACTTC. Translation gives CASSRGPIQETQYF.

The chain has TRBV28 and TRBJ1-6, with 7 bases matching TRBD1. The CDR3 is made up of 15 amino acids. The germline V gene encodes CDR1 MDHEN and CDR2 SYDVKM. V was pared by 6 bases and J by 0 bases, with 2 bases of the junction left unmatched. The CDR3 loop is CASRQGSSYNSPLHF. CDR3 coding DNA: TGTGCCAGCAGACAGGGGAGCTCCTATAATTCACCCCTCCACTTT.

The V gene is TRBV29-1, the J gene TRBJ2-1, with D perhaps matching TRBD1 or TRBD2 (5 bases each). The germline gives CDR1 SQVTM, CDR2 ANQGSEA. The length of the CDR3 is 12 residues. Trimming took off 4 bases at V and 6 bases at J, with 10 bases between the two ends. DNA of the CDR3: TGCAGCGTTGGGGGGTATCGCAATGAGCAGTTCTTC. It translates to CSVGGYRNEQFF.

The chain recombines TRBV4-1 with TRBJ2-1; possibly TRBD2 for D (5 bases). Germline assignment: CDR1 MGHRA and CDR2 YSYEKL. The CDR3 runs to 16 residues. Trimming cost V 0 bases and J 4 bases, with 13 bases left between them. The CDR3 here is CASSQDASTGYNEQFF. CDR3 DNA sequence: TGCGCCAGCAGCCAAGATGCGTCGACGGGATACAATGAGCAGTTCTTC.

V and J are TRBV24-1 and TRBJ2-7; 7 nucleotides agree with TRBD1. This CDR3 has 15 residues. Per the germline V gene, CDR1 is KGHDR and CDR2 is SFDVKD. With V trimmed by 2 bases and J by 2 bases, 5 bases remained unmatched. CDR3 sequence reads: CATSDSTGNPYEQYF. CDR3 bases: TGTGCCACCAGTGATTCGACAGGGAACCCCTACGAGCAGTACTTC.

The chain links TRBV6-2 or TRBV6-3 to TRBJ2-7, with 7 nucleotides matching TRBD2. V lost 2 bases, J lost 0 bases, and 4 bases stayed unmatched. This CDR3 has 15 residues. Germline V gene data show CDR1 as MNHEY and CDR2 as SVGEGT. In DNA form, the CDR3 reads TGTGCCAGCAGTTACCGGGGCGGGGGCTCCTACGAGCAGTACGTC. It specifies CASSYRGGGSYEQYV.